These T cell receptor beta chains were read from a single sample in a study of blood T cells in healthy people across ages. TCRdb independently ran MiXCR on the 5' RACE reads; one entry per CDR3 protein. Of roughly 680,000 distinct CDR3 sequences in the sample, around 20% were seen once. Source material: blood. These receptors all come from a man between 65 and 80 years old in good health. CDR3s include the opening cysteine and the closing phenylalanine or tryptophan. Fields, in order: J gene, CDR3 length, V gene, clone size, CDR3 protein. Clone size appears in some rows only: once, few, many, or a class for an expanded clone.

J gene: TRBJ1-2
CDR3 length: 13
V gene: TRBV7-3
clone size: -
CDR3 protein: CASPYEKAGGYTF

J gene: -
CDR3 length: 14
V gene: TRBV14
clone size: -
CDR3 protein: CASSQRRSQETQYF

J gene: TRBJ2-1
CDR3 length: 17
V gene: TRBV20-1
clone size: -
CDR3 protein: CSARVQLGGSSYNEQFF

J gene: TRBJ2-7
CDR3 length: 14
V gene: TRBV27
clone size: -
CDR3 protein: CASSPGTGGREQYF

J gene: TRBJ2-7
CDR3 length: 14
V gene: TRBV3-1
clone size: few
CDR3 protein: CASSHARLAYEQYF

J gene: TRBJ1-1
CDR3 length: 14
V gene: TRBV11-1
clone size: few
CDR3 protein: CASSLARPPGEAFF

J gene: TRBJ2-1
CDR3 length: 14
V gene: TRBV4-3
clone size: -
CDR3 protein: CAGSQVGGAAQQFF

J gene: TRBJ1-6
CDR3 length: 17
V gene: TRBV9
clone size: few
CDR3 protein: CASSVAPEGDRNSPLHF

J gene: TRBJ2-1
CDR3 length: 16
V gene: TRBV11-1
clone size: -
CDR3 protein: CASSLERLAFYNEQFF

J gene: TRBJ2-5
CDR3 length: 17
V gene: TRBV25-1
clone size: -
CDR3 protein: CASSGGASGRDQETQYF

J gene: TRBJ2-5
CDR3 length: 14
V gene: TRBV7-6
clone size: few
CDR3 protein: CASSRPGLEETQYF

J gene: TRBJ1-4
CDR3 length: 16
V gene: TRBV4-3
clone size: few
CDR3 protein: CASSQASGLTNEKLFF

J gene: TRBJ1-1
CDR3 length: 15
V gene: TRBV4-1
clone size: few
CDR3 protein: CASSQVSAPVTEAFF

J gene: TRBJ1-4
CDR3 length: 13
V gene: TRBV10-3
clone size: -
CDR3 protein: CAIRDSLNEKLFF

J gene: TRBJ1-5
CDR3 length: 15
V gene: TRBV20-1
clone size: once
CDR3 protein: CSARDGEGTNQPQHF

J gene: TRBJ2-3
CDR3 length: 14
V gene: TRBV28
clone size: -
CDR3 protein: CASSLWTSGRRGYF

J gene: -
CDR3 length: 15
V gene: TRBV12-3/TRBV12-4
clone size: few
CDR3 protein: CASSLAGLAPYEQYF

J gene: TRBJ1-2
CDR3 length: 15
V gene: TRBV6-5
clone size: -
CDR3 protein: CASSYSGVANDGYTF

J gene: TRBJ2-4
CDR3 length: 14
V gene: TRBV6-1
clone size: -
CDR3 protein: CASSEPGQGNIQYF

J gene: -
CDR3 length: 14
V gene: TRBV21-1
clone size: -
CDR3 protein: CASSFRDSLNEQFF

J gene: TRBJ1-4
CDR3 length: 14
V gene: TRBV7-8
clone size: -
CDR3 protein: CASSRPGLGEKLFF

J gene: TRBJ2-6
CDR3 length: 18
V gene: TRBV21-1
clone size: -
CDR3 protein: CASSKKGRDLSGANVLTF

J gene: TRBJ2-2
CDR3 length: 14
V gene: TRBV20-1
clone size: -
CDR3 protein: CSARNPFSTGELFF

J gene: TRBJ1-4
CDR3 length: 15
V gene: TRBV25-1
clone size: few
CDR3 protein: CASSESLGGTEKLFF

J gene: TRBJ2-3
CDR3 length: 14
V gene: TRBV29-1
clone size: many
CDR3 protein: CSVELAGDSDTQYF

J gene: -
CDR3 length: 14
V gene: TRBV29-1
clone size: few
CDR3 protein: CSVNSGRVYNEQFF

J gene: TRBJ2-5
CDR3 length: 13
V gene: TRBV19
clone size: many
CDR3 protein: CASSGVGQETQYF

J gene: TRBJ1-1
CDR3 length: 13
V gene: TRBV5-6
clone size: -
CDR3 protein: CASSLSGFTEAFF

J gene: TRBJ2-2
CDR3 length: 14
V gene: TRBV20-1
clone size: -
CDR3 protein: CSASSASQGGELFF

J gene: TRBJ2-3
CDR3 length: 13
V gene: TRBV7-2
clone size: few
CDR3 protein: CASSLSGRDTQYF

J gene: TRBJ2-1
CDR3 length: 16
V gene: TRBV28
clone size: -
CDR3 protein: CASRPSRGQAYNEQFF

J gene: TRBJ2-5
CDR3 length: 13
V gene: TRBV19
clone size: few
CDR3 protein: CASQGQGMGEQYF

J gene: TRBJ2-7
CDR3 length: 14
V gene: TRBV28
clone size: few
CDR3 protein: CASSLVGGRNEQYF

J gene: TRBJ2-5
CDR3 length: 13
V gene: TRBV5-1
clone size: few
CDR3 protein: CASSREVAETQYF

J gene: TRBJ2-1
CDR3 length: 19
V gene: TRBV20-1
clone size: -
CDR3 protein: CSARDNKVGRGKRDNEQFF

J gene: TRBJ2-7
CDR3 length: 15
V gene: TRBV4-3
clone size: -
CDR3 protein: CASSQEQGPSYEQYF

J gene: TRBJ1-1
CDR3 length: 11
V gene: TRBV29-1
clone size: few
CDR3 protein: CSGSVATEAFF

J gene: TRBJ1-1
CDR3 length: 13
V gene: TRBV25-1
clone size: few
CDR3 protein: CASSATGVTEAFF

J gene: TRBJ1-3
CDR3 length: 15
V gene: TRBV25-1
clone size: few
CDR3 protein: CASSPGTTSGNTIYF

J gene: TRBJ2-3
CDR3 length: 15
V gene: TRBV2
clone size: -
CDR3 protein: CASTLNRGLGDTQYF

J gene: TRBJ1-5
CDR3 length: 17
V gene: TRBV28
clone size: few
CDR3 protein: CASSSPRAEGLNQPQHF

J gene: TRBJ2-1
CDR3 length: 14
V gene: TRBV20-1
clone size: -
CDR3 protein: CSARDASSYNEQFF

J gene: TRBJ1-5
CDR3 length: 15
V gene: TRBV20-1
clone size: -
CDR3 protein: CSARDRGLSNQPQHF

J gene: TRBJ2-6
CDR3 length: 17
V gene: TRBV15
clone size: -
CDR3 protein: CATSRVRVGSGANVLTF

J gene: TRBJ2-2
CDR3 length: 19
V gene: TRBV10-3
clone size: -
CDR3 protein: CAISDPEGAGAARTGELFF

J gene: TRBJ2-1
CDR3 length: 20
V gene: TRBV7-2
clone size: -
CDR3 protein: CASSLAPHRGTSGTYNEQFF

J gene: TRBJ2-7
CDR3 length: 10
V gene: TRBV11-2
clone size: many
CDR3 protein: CASAAYEQYF

J gene: TRBJ1-2
CDR3 length: 12
V gene: TRBV3-1
clone size: -
CDR3 protein: CATGGRSHGYTF

J gene: TRBJ2-4
CDR3 length: 13
V gene: TRBV29-1
clone size: few
CDR3 protein: CSVRPGSKNIQYF

J gene: TRBJ2-5
CDR3 length: 13
V gene: TRBV7-2
clone size: -
CDR3 protein: CASSTPGGSTQYF

J gene: TRBJ1-5
CDR3 length: 17
V gene: TRBV6-2/TRBV6-3
clone size: -
CDR3 protein: CASSPGGRGQSNQPQHF

J gene: TRBJ2-5
CDR3 length: 14
V gene: TRBV4-1
clone size: few
CDR3 protein: CASSQDGAKETQYF

J gene: TRBJ2-3
CDR3 length: 14
V gene: TRBV29-1
clone size: many
CDR3 protein: CSVDDRGLTDTQYF

J gene: TRBJ2-3
CDR3 length: 16
V gene: TRBV12-3/TRBV12-4
clone size: few
CDR3 protein: CASSPDRVLPTDTQYF

J gene: TRBJ2-5
CDR3 length: 14
V gene: TRBV12-3/TRBV12-4
clone size: few
CDR3 protein: CASSLVLGRETQYF

J gene: TRBJ2-3
CDR3 length: 16
V gene: TRBV25-1
clone size: -
CDR3 protein: CASSAKGLAATDTQYF